This T cell receptor (beta chain) emerged from a study of CD8+ T cells in alopecia areata. Study context: Those patients who were treated received oral tofacitinib, which was given at 5 to 10 mg twice daily for moderate-to-severe alopecia areata. Tofacitinib dosing lasted 6 to 18 months, which was then followed by 6 months off drug.

PBMC-derived CD4+ and CD8+ T cells were sorted. The CDR3 runs to 14 residues. Germline lookup yields CDR1 SGHTA and CDR2 FQGNSA. V lost 3 bases, J lost 1 base, and 7 bases lay in between. This clone was seen a handful of times. Sequencing relied on a cDNA template that was reverse transcribed from extracted RNA. Method: immunoSEQ multiplex PCR; TCRdb's copy keeps in-frame clones and lacks some. Altogether over 200,000 clones are present, around 62% being singletons, with the ten largest covering approximately 0.5%. The chain joins TRBV7-2 to TRBJ1-3; perhaps TRBD1 as D (5 bases). The sequence derives from a human donor with alopecia areata. This specimen was CD4+ T cells sorted from blood, taken at week 0. This chain's CDR3 is CASSFSGSGNTIYF. The CDR3 DNA is TGTGCCAGCAGCTTCTCAGGGTCTGGAAACACCATATATTTT.